Below are 9 T cell receptor beta chains sequenced from a single sample in a study of blood T cells in healthy people across ages. A second about 7 to 11 cycle PCR used barcoded and J-beta primers. Via MiXCR, TCRdb re-called the 5' RACE reads, giving one row per CDR3 protein. Among approximately 800,000 distinct CDR3 sequences, 50% to 65% were seen once, and the ten largest hold around 41%. Material for sequencing was blood. Receptors were obtained from an elderly man in good health.

The count of this clonotype is one. This rearrangement joins TRBV20-1 to TRBJ2-5; 9 bases align to TRBD1. The V gene's germline CDR1 is DFQATT and CDR2 SNEGSKA (reference sequence). The CDR3 has 15 amino acids. V shed 6 bases and J 11 bases; nucleotides not matched to a gene: 19. The CDR3: CSASGPGQGGNEQYF. CDR3 nucleotide sequence: TGCAGTGCCTCCGGCCCGGGACAGGGTGGCAATGAGCAGTACTTC.

The table lists this clonotype with a few counts. V is TRBV11-3 and J is TRBJ2-2; TRBD2 matches at 16 bases. Germline lookup yields CDR1 SGHNT and CDR2 YENEEA. Trimming removed 3 bases from V and 3 bases from J; junction bases left unmatched: 1. CDR3 length equals 17 residues. In DNA, the CDR3 is TGTGCCAGCAGCTTGGGGACTAGCGGGAGGGACACCGGGGAGCTGTTTTTT. This translates into CASSLGTSGRDTGELFF. Full variable domain (remainder filled in from reference TRBV11-3 and TRBJ2-2): EAGVVQSPRYKIIEKKQPVAFWCNPISGHNTLYWYLQNLGQGPELLIRYENEEAVDDSQLPKDRFSAERLKGVDSTLKIQPAELGDSAVYLCASSLGTSGRDTGELFFGEGSRLTVL.

The chain is built from TRBV27 and TRBJ2-4; 7 nucleotides match TRBD1. The tail of the sequence fits TRBJ2-7 better, so the J call may be wrong. The CDR3 loop spans 14 amino acids. Germline V gene data show CDR1 as MNHEY and CDR2 as SMNVEV (reference sequence). DNA of the CDR3: TGTGCCAGCAGTCCTCGGGACAGACTCTACGAGCAGTACTTC. Translating gives CASSPRDRLYEQYF.

The chain couples TRBV18 to TRBJ1-5; D is ambiguous. Germline V CDR1 and CDR2: KGHSH, LQKENI. V lost 1 base to trimming and J lost 4 bases, with 20 bases between them. The CDR3 has 18 amino acids. This chain's CDR3 is CASSPLGNTRGGNQPQHF. The DNA of the CDR3 is TGTGCCAGCTCACCACTGGGAAATACTCGGGGAGGTAATCAGCCCCAGCATTTT.

V gene TRBV7-2 combines with J gene TRBJ2-7; tentatively, D is TRBD1 (5 bases). V was cut by 8 bases and J by 0 bases, with 11 bases left in between. Germline CDR1 reads SGHTA; CDR2 reads FQGNSA. The CDR3 spans 13 residues. Here the CDR3 DNA reads TGTGCCAGCGAGCAGGGCCTCTCCTACGAGCAGTACTTC. It is translated as CASEQGLSYEQYF.

This sequence joins TRBV20-1 and TRBJ2-5; TRBD2 matches 12 bases. V was clipped by 8 bases and J by 4 bases; unmatched bases: 5. Germline V CDR1 and CDR2: DFQATT, SNEGSKA (reference sequence). The CDR3 length is 13 residues. CDR3 nucleotides: TGCAGTTCCCTAGCGGGAGGGATAGAGACCCAGTACTTC. Encoded protein: CSSLAGGIETQYF.

The chain employs TRBV11-2 and TRBJ1-1; 7 positions agree with TRBD1. The germline gives CDR1 SGHAT, CDR2 FQNNGV. This CDR3 comprises 16 residues. V lost 1 base and J lost 6; bases outside the gene matches: 11. CDR3 sequence: CASSLGPDRPFAEAFF. Written as DNA, the CDR3 is TGTGCCAGCAGCTTAGGTCCGGACAGGCCTTTTGCTGAAGCTTTCTTT.

This clonotype came up a few times. This sequence joins TRBV3-1 and TRBJ2-5; TRBD1 is a possible D gene (5 bases). Germline lookup yields CDR1 LGHDT and CDR2 YNNKEL (reference sequence). The CDR3 totals 16 residues. Between the trimmed V and J ends, which lost 0 bases and 5 bases, there was a span of 16 bases. The DNA of the CDR3 is TGTGCCAGCAGCCAAGACTCCAACCAGGGAAGTGAGACCCAGTACTTC. Translation: CASSQDSNQGSETQYF.

The chain joins TRBV7-9 to TRBJ2-5; TRBD1 matches at 7 bases. V trimming: 5 bases; J trimming: 5 bases; junction bases outside the gene matches: 23. The germline V gene encodes CDR1 SEHNR and CDR2 FQNEAQ (reference sequence). This CDR3 has 19 residues. CDR3: CASSATGIQSPGLVETQYF. As DNA, the CDR3 is TGTGCCAGCAGCGCGACAGGGATCCAATCGCCGGGGTTAGTGGAGACCCAGTACTTC.